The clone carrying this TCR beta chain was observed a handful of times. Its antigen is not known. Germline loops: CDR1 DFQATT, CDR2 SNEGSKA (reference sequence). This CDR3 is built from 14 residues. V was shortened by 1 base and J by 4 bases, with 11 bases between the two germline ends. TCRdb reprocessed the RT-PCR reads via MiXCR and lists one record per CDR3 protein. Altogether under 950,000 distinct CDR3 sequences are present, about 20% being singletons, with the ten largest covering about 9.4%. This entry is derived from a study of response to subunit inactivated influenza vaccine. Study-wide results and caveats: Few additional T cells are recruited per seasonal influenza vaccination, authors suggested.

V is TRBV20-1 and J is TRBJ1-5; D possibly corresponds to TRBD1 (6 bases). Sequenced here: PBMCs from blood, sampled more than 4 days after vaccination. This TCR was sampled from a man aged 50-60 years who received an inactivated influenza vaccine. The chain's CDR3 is CSARVRQGNQPQHF. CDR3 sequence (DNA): TGCAGTGCTAGAGTTCGGCAGGGGAATCAGCCCCAGCATTTT.